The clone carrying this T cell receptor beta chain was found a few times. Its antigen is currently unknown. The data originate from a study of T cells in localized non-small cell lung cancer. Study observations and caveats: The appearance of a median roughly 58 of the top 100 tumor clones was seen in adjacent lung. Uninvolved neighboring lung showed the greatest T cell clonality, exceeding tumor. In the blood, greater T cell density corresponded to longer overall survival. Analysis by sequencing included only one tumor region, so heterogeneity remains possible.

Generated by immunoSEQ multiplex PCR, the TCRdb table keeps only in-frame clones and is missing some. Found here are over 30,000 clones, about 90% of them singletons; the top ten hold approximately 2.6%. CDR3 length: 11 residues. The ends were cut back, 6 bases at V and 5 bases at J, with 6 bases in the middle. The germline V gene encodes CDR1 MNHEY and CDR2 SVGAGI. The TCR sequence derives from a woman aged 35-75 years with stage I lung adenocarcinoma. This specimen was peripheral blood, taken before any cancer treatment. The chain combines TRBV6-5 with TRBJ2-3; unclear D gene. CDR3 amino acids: CASRVEDTQYF. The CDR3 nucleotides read TGTGCCAGCAGGGTTGAAGATACGCAGTATTTT.